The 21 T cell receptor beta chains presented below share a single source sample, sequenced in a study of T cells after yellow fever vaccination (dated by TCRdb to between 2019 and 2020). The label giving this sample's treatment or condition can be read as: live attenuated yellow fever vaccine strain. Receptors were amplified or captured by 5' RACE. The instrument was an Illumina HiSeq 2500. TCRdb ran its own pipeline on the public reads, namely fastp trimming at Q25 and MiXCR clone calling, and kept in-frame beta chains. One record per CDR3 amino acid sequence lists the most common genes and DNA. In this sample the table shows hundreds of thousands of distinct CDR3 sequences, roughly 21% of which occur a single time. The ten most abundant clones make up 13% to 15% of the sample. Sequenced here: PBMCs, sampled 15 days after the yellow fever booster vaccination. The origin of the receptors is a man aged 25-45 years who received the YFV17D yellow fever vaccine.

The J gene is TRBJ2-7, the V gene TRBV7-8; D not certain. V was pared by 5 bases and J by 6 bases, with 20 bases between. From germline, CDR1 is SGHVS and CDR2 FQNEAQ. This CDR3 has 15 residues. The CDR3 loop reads CASSPFAERDFEQYF. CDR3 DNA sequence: TGTGCCAGCAGCCCCTTCGCGGAGCGAGACTTCGAGCAGTACTTC.

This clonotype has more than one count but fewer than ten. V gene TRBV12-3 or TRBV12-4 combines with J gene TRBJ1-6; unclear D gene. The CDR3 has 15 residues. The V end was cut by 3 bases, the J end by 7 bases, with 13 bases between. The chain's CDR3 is CASSFIRGENSPLHF. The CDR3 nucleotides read TGTGCCAGCAGTTTTATCCGAGGCGAAAATTCACCCCTCCACTTT.

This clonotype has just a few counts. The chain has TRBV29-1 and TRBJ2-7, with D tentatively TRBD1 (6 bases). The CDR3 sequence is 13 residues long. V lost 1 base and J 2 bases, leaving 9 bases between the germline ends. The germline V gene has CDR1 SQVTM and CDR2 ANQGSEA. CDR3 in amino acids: CSVEVGGPYEQYF. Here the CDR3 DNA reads TGCAGCGTTGAAGTAGGGGGTCCCTACGAGCAGTACTTC.

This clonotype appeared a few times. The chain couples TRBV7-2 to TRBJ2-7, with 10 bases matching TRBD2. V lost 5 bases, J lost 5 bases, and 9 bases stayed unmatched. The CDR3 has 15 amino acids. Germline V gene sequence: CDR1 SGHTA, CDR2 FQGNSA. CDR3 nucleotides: TGTGCCAGCAGCGTTACTAGCGGGGTCTTGAACGAGCAGTACTTC. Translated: CASSVTSGVLNEQYF.

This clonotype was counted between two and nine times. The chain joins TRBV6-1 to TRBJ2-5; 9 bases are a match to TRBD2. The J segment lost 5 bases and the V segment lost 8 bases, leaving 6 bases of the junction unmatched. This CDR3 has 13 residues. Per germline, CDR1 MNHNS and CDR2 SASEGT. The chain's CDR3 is CASRSGSSETQYF. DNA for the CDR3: TGTGCCAGCCGTAGCGGGAGCTCGGAGACCCAGTACTTC.

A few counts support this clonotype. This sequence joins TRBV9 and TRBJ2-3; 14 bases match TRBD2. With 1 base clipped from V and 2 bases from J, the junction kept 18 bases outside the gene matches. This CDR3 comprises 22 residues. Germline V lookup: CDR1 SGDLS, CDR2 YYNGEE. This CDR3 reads CASSVTPVSGLAGVLDTDTQYF. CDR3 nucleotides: TGTGCCAGCAGCGTAACCCCGGTATCGGGACTAGCGGGAGTGTTGGACACAGATACGCAGTATTTT.

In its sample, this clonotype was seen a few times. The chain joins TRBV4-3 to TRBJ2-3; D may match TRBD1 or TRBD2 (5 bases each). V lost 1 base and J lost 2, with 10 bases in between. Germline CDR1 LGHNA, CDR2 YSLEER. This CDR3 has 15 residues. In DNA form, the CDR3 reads TGCGCCAGCAGCCAAGGGGACGATTACACAGATACGCAGTATTTT. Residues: CASSQGDDYTDTQYF.

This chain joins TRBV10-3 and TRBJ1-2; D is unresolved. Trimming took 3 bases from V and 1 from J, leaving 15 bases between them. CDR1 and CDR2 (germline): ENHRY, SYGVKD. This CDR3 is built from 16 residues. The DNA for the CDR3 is TGTGCCATCAGTGACGTTTTTCTCGGCAGTAACTATGGCTACACCTTC. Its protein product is CAISDVFLGSNYGYTF.

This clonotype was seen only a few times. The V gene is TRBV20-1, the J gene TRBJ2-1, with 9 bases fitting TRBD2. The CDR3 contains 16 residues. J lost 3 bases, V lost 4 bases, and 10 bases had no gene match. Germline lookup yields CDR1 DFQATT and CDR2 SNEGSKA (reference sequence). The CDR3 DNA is TGCAGTGCTACCTTTAGCGGGAGAGACTACTACAATGAGCAGTTCTTC. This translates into CSATFSGRDYYNEQFF.

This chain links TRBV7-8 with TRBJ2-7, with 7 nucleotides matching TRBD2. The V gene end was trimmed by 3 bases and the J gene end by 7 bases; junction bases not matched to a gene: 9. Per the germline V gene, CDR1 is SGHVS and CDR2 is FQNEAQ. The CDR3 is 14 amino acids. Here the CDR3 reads CASSFLAGRAEQYF. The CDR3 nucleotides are TGTGCCAGCAGCTTTCTCGCGGGGAGGGCTGAGCAGTACTTC.

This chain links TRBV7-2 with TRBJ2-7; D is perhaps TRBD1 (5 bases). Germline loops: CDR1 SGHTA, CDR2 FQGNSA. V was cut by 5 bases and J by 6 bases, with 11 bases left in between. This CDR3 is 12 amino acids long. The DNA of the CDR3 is TGTGCCAGCAGCCAGCAGGGTACCGAGCAGTACTTC. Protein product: CASSQQGTEQYF.

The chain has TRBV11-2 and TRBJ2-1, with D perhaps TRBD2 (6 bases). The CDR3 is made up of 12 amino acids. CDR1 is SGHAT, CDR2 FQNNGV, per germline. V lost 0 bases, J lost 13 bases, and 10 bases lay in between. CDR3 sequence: CASSLDLAVQFF. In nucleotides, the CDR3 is TGTGCCAGCAGCTTAGACTTAGCGGTCCAGTTCTTC.

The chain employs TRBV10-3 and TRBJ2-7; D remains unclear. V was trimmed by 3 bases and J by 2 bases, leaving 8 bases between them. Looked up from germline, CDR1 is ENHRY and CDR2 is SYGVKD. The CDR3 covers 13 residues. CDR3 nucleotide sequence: TGTGCCATCAGTGAACCCGGAACCTACGAGCAGTACTTC. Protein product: CAISEPGTYEQYF.

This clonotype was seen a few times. This CDR3 is CASSFGLAAADTQYF. Written as DNA, the CDR3 is TGCGCCAGCAGCTTTGGATTAGCTGCGGCAGATACGCAGTATTTT. The chain links TRBV5-1 to TRBJ2-3, with no clear D. This CDR3 contains 15 residues. V was shortened by 2 bases and J by 4 bases, with 14 bases between the two germline ends. Germline V lookup: CDR1 SGHRS, CDR2 YFSETQ.

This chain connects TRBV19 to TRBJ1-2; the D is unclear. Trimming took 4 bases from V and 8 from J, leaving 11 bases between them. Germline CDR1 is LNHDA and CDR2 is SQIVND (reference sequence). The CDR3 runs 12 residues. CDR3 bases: TGTGCCAGTAGTACGAGAAGGAGAGGCTACACCTTC. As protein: CASSTRRRGYTF. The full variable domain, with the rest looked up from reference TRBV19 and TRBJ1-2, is DGGITQSPKYLFRKEGQNVTLSCEQNLNHDAMYWYRQDPGQGLRLIYYSQIVNDFQKGDIAEGYSVSREKKESFPLTVTSAQKNPTAFYLCASSTRRRGYTFGSGTRLTVV.

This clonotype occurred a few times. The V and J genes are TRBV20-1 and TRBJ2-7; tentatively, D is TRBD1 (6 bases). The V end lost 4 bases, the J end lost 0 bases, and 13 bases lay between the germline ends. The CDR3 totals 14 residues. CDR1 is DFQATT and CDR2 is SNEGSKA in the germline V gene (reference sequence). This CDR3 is CSATGTPSSYEQYF. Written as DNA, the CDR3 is TGCAGTGCTACCGGGACACCGAGCTCCTACGAGCAGTACTTC.

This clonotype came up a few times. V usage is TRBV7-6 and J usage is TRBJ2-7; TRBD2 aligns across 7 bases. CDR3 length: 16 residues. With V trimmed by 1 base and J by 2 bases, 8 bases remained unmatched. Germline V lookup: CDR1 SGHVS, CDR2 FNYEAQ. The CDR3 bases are TGTGCCAGCAGCTTAGGGGTTGGGAGCGGGACCTACGAGCAGTACTTC. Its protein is CASSLGVGSGTYEQYF.

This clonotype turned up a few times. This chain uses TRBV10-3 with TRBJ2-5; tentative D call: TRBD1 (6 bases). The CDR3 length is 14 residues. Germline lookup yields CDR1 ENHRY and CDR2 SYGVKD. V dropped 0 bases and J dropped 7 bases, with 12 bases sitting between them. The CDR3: CAISESGPRGTQYF. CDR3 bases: TGTGCCATCAGTGAGTCGGGACCCAGGGGGACCCAGTACTTC.

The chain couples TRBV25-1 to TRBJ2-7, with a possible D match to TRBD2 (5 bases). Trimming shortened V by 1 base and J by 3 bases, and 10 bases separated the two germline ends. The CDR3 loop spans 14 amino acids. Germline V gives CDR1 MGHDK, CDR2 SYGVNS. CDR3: CASSEFAGSYEQYF. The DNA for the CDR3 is TGTGCCAGCAGTGAATTCGCTGGGAGCTACGAGCAGTACTTC.

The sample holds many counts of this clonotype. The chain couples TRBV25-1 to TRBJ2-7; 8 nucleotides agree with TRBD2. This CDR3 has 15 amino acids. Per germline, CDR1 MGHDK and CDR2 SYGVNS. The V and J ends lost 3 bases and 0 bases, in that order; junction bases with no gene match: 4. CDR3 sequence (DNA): TGTGCCAGCAGTGATAGCGGGGTAAGCTCCTACGAGCAGTACTTC. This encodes CASSDSGVSSYEQYF.

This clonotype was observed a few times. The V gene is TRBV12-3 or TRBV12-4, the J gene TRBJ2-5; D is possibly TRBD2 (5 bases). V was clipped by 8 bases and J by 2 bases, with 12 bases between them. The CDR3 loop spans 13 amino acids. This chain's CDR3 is CASEPTGQETQYF. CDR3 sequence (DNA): TGTGCCAGCGAGCCGACGGGACAAGAGACCCAGTACTTC.